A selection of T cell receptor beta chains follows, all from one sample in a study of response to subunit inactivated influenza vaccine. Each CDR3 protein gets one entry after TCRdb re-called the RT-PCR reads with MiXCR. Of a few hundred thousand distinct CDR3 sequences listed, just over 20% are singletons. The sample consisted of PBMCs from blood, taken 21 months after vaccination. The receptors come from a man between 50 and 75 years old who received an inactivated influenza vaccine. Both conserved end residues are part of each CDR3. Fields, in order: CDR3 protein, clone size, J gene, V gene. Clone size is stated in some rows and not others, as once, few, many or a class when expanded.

CDR3 protein: CAIRSTGPKNIQYF; clone size: -; J gene: TRBJ2-4; V gene: TRBV10-3
CDR3 protein: CASRPGGPNTGELFF; clone size: few; J gene: TRBJ2-2; V gene: TRBV6-2/TRBV6-3
CDR3 protein: CASSYSIEDPGQGKKNIQYF; clone size: -; J gene: TRBJ2-4; V gene: TRBV6-2/TRBV6-3
CDR3 protein: CASSLKGLRFLRGSGNTIYF; clone size: few; J gene: TRBJ1-3; V gene: TRBV11-2
CDR3 protein: CASSLVTGGGYGYTF; clone size: many; J gene: TRBJ1-2; V gene: TRBV7-2
CDR3 protein: CASSRAGNEQYF; clone size: -; J gene: TRBJ2-7; V gene: TRBV4-2
CDR3 protein: CAWSGYRTGNTIYF; clone size: -; J gene: TRBJ1-3; V gene: TRBV30
CDR3 protein: CASSPTASNYNEQFF; clone size: -; J gene: TRBJ2-1; V gene: TRBV5-1
CDR3 protein: CASSLENHNSYEQYF; clone size: -; J gene: TRBJ2-7; V gene: TRBV11-2
CDR3 protein: CASSLDTLTEAFF; clone size: -; J gene: TRBJ1-1; V gene: TRBV27
CDR3 protein: CASSLTGSSNTEAFF; clone size: -; J gene: TRBJ1-1; V gene: TRBV12-3/TRBV12-4
CDR3 protein: CASGKAGRDSGWYQETQYF; clone size: once; J gene: TRBJ2-5; V gene: TRBV21-1
CDR3 protein: CASSRFEGAANEQFF; clone size: few; J gene: TRBJ2-1; V gene: TRBV7-9
CDR3 protein: CASTRGRNYEQYF; clone size: -; J gene: TRBJ2-7; V gene: TRBV12-3/TRBV12-4
CDR3 protein: CATSKGGQGKGNIQYF; clone size: few; J gene: TRBJ2-4; V gene: TRBV15
CDR3 protein: CASSFLRGAVDTQYF; clone size: -; J gene: TRBJ2-3; V gene: TRBV11-2
CDR3 protein: CASSHTGLGTGELFF; clone size: few; J gene: TRBJ2-2; V gene: TRBV7-9
CDR3 protein: CASSFRESAGRGNQPQHF; clone size: -; J gene: TRBJ1-5; V gene: TRBV12-3/TRBV12-4
CDR3 protein: CASSPLGVSTEAFF; clone size: few; J gene: TRBJ1-1; V gene: TRBV3-1
CDR3 protein: CAGGRVNYGYTF; clone size: few; J gene: TRBJ1-2; V gene: TRBV30
CDR3 protein: CASSFLGQGVLNANTEAFF; clone size: -; J gene: TRBJ1-1; V gene: TRBV12-3/TRBV12-4
CDR3 protein: CASEDERETQYF; clone size: -; J gene: TRBJ2-5; V gene: TRBV10-1
CDR3 protein: CASSPGRRYTDTQYF; clone size: -; J gene: TRBJ2-3; V gene: TRBV7-9
CDR3 protein: CASSDNLGFGEKLFF; clone size: few; J gene: TRBJ1-4; V gene: TRBV6-1
CDR3 protein: CASSASGQGNSPLHF; clone size: -; J gene: TRBJ1-6; V gene: TRBV9